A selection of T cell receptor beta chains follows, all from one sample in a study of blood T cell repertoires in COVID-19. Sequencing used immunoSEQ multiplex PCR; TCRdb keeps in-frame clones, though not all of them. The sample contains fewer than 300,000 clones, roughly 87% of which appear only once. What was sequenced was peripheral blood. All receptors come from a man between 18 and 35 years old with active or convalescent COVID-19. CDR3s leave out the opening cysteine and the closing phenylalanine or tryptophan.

CDR3 protein: ASSVGPTGLQETQY
V gene: TRBV9
J gene: TRBJ2-5

CDR3 protein: ASSEYQSRNTDTQY
V gene: TRBV25-1
J gene: TRBJ2-3

CDR3 protein: ASSLKGGYYEQY
V gene: TRBV3-1/TRBV3-2
J gene: TRBJ2-7

CDR3 protein: ASSSRSMGQGINSYEQY
V gene: TRBV7-6
J gene: TRBJ2-7

CDR3 protein: AGLPRGGMAYNEQF
V gene: TRBV27
J gene: TRBJ2-1

CDR3 protein: ASSIDLWQQETQY
V gene: TRBV19
J gene: TRBJ2-5

CDR3 protein: ASSLGTALYEQY
V gene: TRBV11-2
J gene: TRBJ2-7

CDR3 protein: ASSYHPRDRYGYT
V gene: TRBV6-2/TRBV6-3
J gene: TRBJ1-2

CDR3 protein: ASSDSVGSHNEQF
V gene: TRBV6-4
J gene: TRBJ2-1

CDR3 protein: ASSLVVAGFLYEQY
V gene: TRBV7-8
J gene: TRBJ2-7